This passage covers 13 T cell receptor beta chains from one sample sequenced in a study of breast tumors, draining lymph nodes, adjacent tissues. MiXCR was run by TCRdb on the multiplex PCR reads, yielding one entry per CDR3 protein. This sample yields fewer than 25,000 distinct CDR3 sequences, of which around two thirds are seen a single time; 15% to 20% belongs to the top ten. Sequencing was done on a sample of tumor-adjacent breast tissue. The receptors were gathered from a female donor with breast cancer. Some clones in this sample may be carry-over from other donors' samples.

This clonotype was seen just once. CDR3 amino acids: CATSDLQGGEQYF. Written as DNA, the CDR3 is TGTGCCACCAGTGATTTGCAGGGGGGCGAGCAGTACTTC. V gene TRBV24-1 combines with J gene TRBJ2-7; possible D gene TRBD1, 7 bases. The germline gives CDR1 KGHDR, CDR2 SFDVKD. This CDR3 is built from 13 residues. V lost 0 bases and J lost 6, with 8 bases in between.

CDR3 in DNA: TGCAGCCTTAATCCGGACGGCAGCACAGATACGCAGTATTTT. It is translated as CSLNPDGSTDTQYF. The rearrangement uses TRBV29-1 and TRBJ2-3, with D hard to call. This CDR3 contains 14 residues. Germline CDR1 is SQVTM and CDR2 is ANQGSEA. The V end lost 8 bases, the J end lost 0 bases, and 15 bases lay between the germline ends.

The rearrangement uses TRBV7-2 and TRBJ1-2; D ambiguous. V shed 5 bases and J shed 7 bases, with 11 bases lying between them. CDR1 and CDR2 (germline): SGHTA, FQGNSA. CDR3 size: 12 residues. The CDR3 here is CASSPRESGYTF. The CDR3 DNA is TGTGCCAGCAGCCCGCGGGAAAGTGGCTACACCTTC.

In this sample, this clonotype turned up a few times. J is TRBJ2-7 and V is TRBV24-1; D is possibly TRBD1 (6 bases). This CDR3 contains 18 residues. CDR1 is KGHDR and CDR2 is SFDVKD in the germline V gene. V was trimmed by 9 bases and J by 5 bases, leaving 31 bases between them. Written as DNA, the CDR3 is TGTGCCACCTTCGATACTGTCAGGGGCCTTCTAGTTTCGGACGAGCAGTACGTC. Protein product: CATFDTVRGLLVSDEQYV.

This clonotype was detected many times. The chain is built from TRBV4-1 and TRBJ1-4, with D maybe TRBD1 (6 bases). CDR1 and CDR2 from the germline V gene are MGHRA and YSYEKL. V was shortened by 4 bases and J by 6 bases, with 18 bases between the two germline ends. The CDR3 is 16 residues long. CDR3 loop: CASSPHAGRGDEKLFF. In nucleotides, the CDR3 is TGCGCCAGCAGCCCACACGCAGGGAGGGGGGATGAAAAACTGTTTTTT.

This clonotype was detected only once. This chain joins TRBV2 and TRBJ1-6; 12 nucleotides match TRBD1. The germline CDR1 and CDR2 sequences are SNHLY and FYNNEI. The junction had 6 bases not matched to a gene; V was cut back by 6 bases and J by 9 bases. The CDR3 is made up of 15 amino acids. The CDR3 coding sequence is TGTGCCAGCAGGGGGACAGGGGGCGCCGGTTCACCCCTCCACTTT. Its protein is CASRGTGGAGSPLHF.

The J gene is TRBJ2-3, the V gene TRBV6-5, with D uncertain. The CDR3 has 14 residues. Trimming cost V 6 bases and J 2 bases, with 12 bases left between them. Germline V gene data show CDR1 as MNHEY and CDR2 as SVGAGI. The CDR3 is CASSLRKVTDTQYF. The CDR3 DNA sequence: TGTGCCAGCAGCCTCCGCAAAGTCACAGATACGCAGTATTTT.

This chain uses TRBV14 with TRBJ1-2, with D tentatively TRBD1 (5 bases). V lost 4 bases and J 3 bases, leaving 15 bases between the germline ends. This CDR3 spans 15 amino acids. CDR1 SGHDN and CDR2 FVKESK come from the germline V gene. The CDR3 here is CASSLNLRDYYGYTF. Here the CDR3 DNA reads TGTGCCAGCAGCCTTAATCTCCGGGACTACTATGGCTACACCTTC.

This clonotype was observed once. Germline is not matched at one junction end, which may reflect a read error. This chain uses TRBV29-1 with TRBJ2-4; tentative D call: TRBD1 (5 bases). Looked up from germline, CDR1 is SQVTM and CDR2 is ANQGSEA. The CDR3 extends over 12 amino acids. The CDR3, as DNA: TGCAGCGTTAACAGGAGCCAAAACATTCGGTACTTC. Translated: CSVNRSQNIRYF.

This clonotype was recorded at least ten times. V gene TRBV6-2 or TRBV6-3 combines with J gene TRBJ1-1, with D unclear. The CDR3 loop spans 13 amino acids. Germline CDR1 MNHEY, CDR2 SVGEGT. V lost 7 bases to trimming and J lost 8 bases, with 17 bases between them. CDR3 in DNA: TGTGCCAGCAACAAAGGAGGACGGTCCGAAGCTTTCTTT. Translation gives CASNKGGRSEAFF.

In its sample, this clonotype ranks as medium-sized. J is TRBJ1-6 and V is TRBV7-2; TRBD1 might be the D (5 bases). The ends were cut back, 5 bases at V and 4 bases at J, with 18 bases in the middle. The CDR3 is 17 amino acids. Germline-derived CDR1 and CDR2 are SGHTA and FQGNSA. In DNA form, the CDR3 reads TGTGCCAGCAGCCCAAAAGCCGGGACGGCTTATAATTCACCCCTCCACTTT. It encodes CASSPKAGTAYNSPLHF.

This clonotype was recorded at least ten times. V gene TRBV5-1 combines with J gene TRBJ2-1; 8 bases fit TRBD2. The ends lost 2 bases at V and 3 bases at J; junction bases unmatched: 1. Germline V gives CDR1 SGHRS, CDR2 YFSETQ. The CDR3 is made up of 14 amino acids. CDR3 coding DNA: TGCGCCAGCAGCTTAAGCGGGGGCTACAATGAGCAGTTCTTC. Its translation is CASSLSGGYNEQFF.

Turning to this clonotype: The junction and the germline gene differ at one end; a read error may be behind it. This chain connects TRBV6-5 to TRBJ1-1; D unresolved. The germline CDR1 and CDR2 sequences are MNHEY and SVGAGI. The CDR3 totals 16 residues. The CDR3 sequence is CASSHSLRAMNTEAFF. The DNA of the CDR3 is TGTGCCAGCAGTCACTCTCTCCGGGCTATGAACACTGAAGCTTTCTTT.